These 25 T cell receptor beta chains were all obtained from the same sample, sequenced in a study of cytomegalovirus exposure and HLA in healthy donors. 60 Vbeta and 13 Jbeta primers were used in PCR. The table came from immunoSEQ multiplex PCR; TCRdb's copy has only in-frame clones and leaves some out. Counted here are some 95,000 clones, around 80% occurring once; the ten biggest clones make up about 7.9%. Sequences were obtained from PBMCs. The receptors stem from a man under 40 in good health and CMV-seronegative.

The chain employs TRBV6-6 and TRBJ2-2; 7 nucleotides line up with TRBD2. V lost 5 bases and J lost 4; bases outside the gene matches: 7. The CDR3 is 15 amino acids. Germline CDR1 is MNHNY and CDR2 is SVGAGI (reference sequence). The CDR3 coding sequence is TGTGCCAGCAGTGTCGGGGGGAGTTTCACCGGGGAGCTGTTTTTT. Translated: CASSVGGSFTGELFF.

This chain links TRBV5-1 with TRBJ2-3, with 10 bases identical to TRBD2. V was clipped by 4 bases and J by 6 bases; unmatched bases: 20. The V gene's germline CDR1 is SGHRS and CDR2 YFSETQ. The CDR3 consists of 19 residues. The CDR3 spells CASSPRGLAGEQRRDTQYF. Written as DNA, the CDR3 is TGCGCCAGCAGCCCTAGAGGGCTAGCGGGGGAACAGAGGCGCGATACGCAGTATTTT.

The gene calls are TRBV5-1 and TRBJ2-5, with TRBD1 as a possible D gene (6 bases). Between the trimmed V and J ends, which lost 6 bases and 2 bases, there was a span of 14 bases. CDR3 length equals 14 residues. CDR1 and CDR2 (germline): SGHRS, YFSETQ. CDR3 sequence: CASTETGTQETQYF. The CDR3 bases are TGCGCCAGCACGGAGACAGGTACACAAGAGACCCAGTACTTC.

This chain links TRBV21-1 with TRBJ1-2. TRBV21-1 represents a pseudogene. CDR3 size: 14 residues. CDR3 sequence reads: CASSSDTLDYGYTF. CDR3 DNA sequence: TGTGCCAGCAGCTCGGATACCCTAGACTATGGCTACACCTTC.

A single count supports this clone. The chain couples TRBV2 to TRBJ2-7, with 7 nucleotides matching TRBD2. CDR3 length: 14 residues. Germline-derived CDR1 and CDR2 are SNHLY and FYNNEI. V lost 3 bases, J lost 4 bases, and 6 bases stayed unmatched. CDR3 coding DNA: TGTGCCAGCAGTGATTCGGGACTAAAGTACGAGCAGTACTTC. This translates into CASSDSGLKYEQYF. The full variable domain, in which reference TRBV2 and TRBJ2-7 provide the parts outside the CDR3, is EPEVTQTPSHQVTQMGQEVILRCVPISNHLYFYWYRQILGQKVEFLVSFYNNEISEKSEIFDDQFSVERPDGSNFTLKIRSTKLEDSAMYFCASSDSGLKYEQYFGPGTRLTVT.

The rearrangement joins TRBV4-3 to TRBJ1-3; weak D call: TRBD1 (6 bases). CDR1 and CDR2 from the germline V gene are LGHNA and YSLEER. Trimming took off 0 bases at V and 0 bases at J, with 12 bases between the two ends. The CDR3 has 17 residues. The CDR3 coding sequence is TGCGCCAGCAGCCAAGATGAAGGACAGATCTCTGGAAACACCATATATTTT. Encoded protein: CASSQDEGQISGNTIYF.

This sequence joins TRBV29-1 and TRBJ2-3; TRBD2 might be the D (5 bases). The CDR3 loop spans 12 amino acids. Germline values: CDR1 SQVTM, CDR2 ANQGSEA. V shed 7 bases and J shed 1 base, with 9 bases lying between them. Here the CDR3 reads CSGELGTDTQYF. The CDR3 DNA reads as TGCAGCGGGGAGCTAGGCACAGATACGCAGTATTTT.

The rearrangement uses TRBV6-1 and TRBJ2-7; the match to TRBD1 covers 9 bases. The CDR3 contains 13 residues. Germline CDR1 MNHNS, CDR2 SASEGT. The V and J ends lost 6 bases and 3 bases, in that order; junction bases with no gene match: 3. The CDR3 DNA is TGTGCCAGCAGCCGGGACAGGGACTACGAGCAGTACTTC. This translates into CASSRDRDYEQYF.

The rearrangement links TRBV7-9 to TRBJ1-5; no definite D call. In germline, CDR1 is SEHNR, CDR2 FQNEAQ (reference sequence). There are 14 residues in the CDR3. V gave up 5 bases and J gave up 3 bases, with 11 bases separating them. The CDR3, as DNA: TGTGCCAGCAGCCCGGAGTCGGTCAATCAGCCCCAGCATTTT. Translated: CASSPESVNQPQHF.

The chain combines TRBV28 with TRBJ1-1, with 8 nucleotides matching TRBD1. J lost 1 base, V lost 8 bases, and 9 bases had no gene match. The germline gives CDR1 MDHEN, CDR2 SYDVKM. The CDR3 runs 15 residues. The CDR3 sequence: CASGLRGTGNTEAFF. In DNA form, the CDR3 reads TGTGCCAGCGGATTAAGGGGGACAGGGAACACTGAAGCTTTCTTT.

The rearrangement joins TRBV27 to TRBJ2-7, with D possibly TRBD1 on 7 matching bases. The ends were cut back, 2 bases at V and 4 bases at J, with 12 bases in the middle. Looked up from germline, CDR1 is MNHEY and CDR2 is SMNVEV (reference sequence). There are 14 residues in the CDR3. The CDR3 reads CASSLAGQIYEQYF. The CDR3 nucleotides are TGTGCCAGCAGTTTAGCGGGACAGATTTACGAGCAGTACTTC.

This sequence joins TRBV6-1 and TRBJ2-7, with TRBD2 matching 9 bases. J was trimmed by 0 bases and V by 4 bases; bases with no gene match: 10. The CDR3 sequence is 17 residues long. Germline V gene sequence: CDR1 MNHNS, CDR2 SASEGT. The CDR3 sequence is CASSVVSGGWGSYEQYF. The CDR3 DNA sequence: TGTGCCAGCAGTGTGGTTAGCGGGGGTTGGGGCTCCTACGAGCAGTACTTC.

This rearrangement joins TRBV5-1 to TRBJ2-2, with 7 bases matching TRBD2. V was clipped by 4 bases and J by 0 bases; unmatched bases: 6. The germline CDR1 and CDR2 sequences are SGHRS and YFSETQ. The CDR3 spans 16 residues. The CDR3 DNA is TGCGCCAGCAGCCCGGGAGGTCGGGCGAACACCGGGGAGCTGTTTTTT. Translated: CASSPGGRANTGELFF.

The chain joins TRBV28 to TRBJ2-3; perhaps TRBD1 as D (8 bases). The CDR3 runs to 16 residues. Trimming removed 5 bases from V and 10 bases from J, with 25 bases in between. Germline loops: CDR1 MDHEN, CDR2 SYDVKM. The CDR3 loop is CASSPLTGGDQISQYF. CDR3 in DNA: TGTGCCAGCAGTCCCCTAACAGGGGGGGATCAGATTTCGCAGTATTTT.

The chain links TRBV5-1 to TRBJ1-1; 8 bases line up with TRBD1. The trim removed 4 bases at V and 8 bases at J, leaving 7 bases unmatched. The CDR3 runs 13 residues. Germline V gene sequence: CDR1 SGHRS, CDR2 YFSETQ. The CDR3 DNA sequence: TGCGCCAGCAGCGAGAGAAGGGACAGGGAAGCTTTCTTT. Protein product: CASSERRDREAFF.

The chain links TRBV7-5 to TRBJ1-1; the table's D gene call, TRBD1, was not cross checked with the DNA. TRBV7-5 is a pseudogene segment. The CDR3 length is 14 residues. This CDR3 is CARSSTGGACETFF. The CDR3 DNA reads TGTGCCAGAAGCTCGACAGGGGGGGCCTGCGAGACTTTCTTT.

This clone was recorded once. The chain employs TRBV25-1 and TRBJ2-1, with a tentative D call TRBD2 (5 bases). The CDR3 is 14 residues long. CDR1 is MGHDK and CDR2 is SYGVNS in the germline V gene. Trimming took off 2 bases at V and 12 bases at J, with 17 bases between the two ends. CDR3 sequence (DNA): TGTGCCAGCAGTGAACTTACTAGGTTTTATGGGCAGTTCTTC. Protein: CASSELTRFYGQFF. The whole variable domain, remainder taken from reference TRBV25-1 and TRBJ2-1, is EADIYQTPRYLVIGTGKKITLECSQTMGHDKMYWYQQDPGMELHLIHYSYGVNSTEKGDLSSESTVSRIRTEHFPLTLESARPSHTSQYLCASSELTRFYGQFFGPGTRLTVL.

V usage is TRBV19 and J usage is TRBJ2-6; TRBD2 matches 13 bases. The V and J ends lost 7 bases and 4 bases, in that order; junction bases with no gene match: 7. Germline CDR1 is LNHDA and CDR2 is SQIVND (reference sequence). The CDR3 spans 17 residues. This chain's CDR3 is CASMKLAGGLGANVLTF. In DNA, the CDR3 is TGTGCCAGTATGAAACTAGCGGGGGGGCTAGGGGCCAACGTCCTGACTTTC.

V gene TRBV6-1 combines with J gene TRBJ2-3; 12 bases line up with TRBD2. CDR1 and CDR2 from the germline V gene are MNHNS and SASEGT. CDR3 size: 16 residues. Trimming removed 4 bases from V and 1 base from J; junction bases left unmatched: 3. CDR3 nucleotide sequence: TGTGCCAGCAGTGCCCGGACTAGCGGGGGCACAGATACGCAGTATTTT. Translation: CASSARTSGGTDTQYF.

The chain has TRBV11-3 and TRBJ2-7, with TRBD1 matching over 7 bases. CDR1 is SGHNT and CDR2 is YENEEA in the germline V gene. This CDR3 is built from 14 residues. V dropped 1 base and J dropped 0; count of bases not matched to a gene: 0. This CDR3 reads CASSLGDSSYEQYF. CDR3 sequence (DNA): TGTGCCAGCAGCTTAGGGGACAGCTCCTACGAGCAGTACTTC.

The chain couples TRBV27 to TRBJ2-7, with D possibly matching TRBD2 (5 bases). The germline V gene has CDR1 MNHEY and CDR2 SMNVEV (reference sequence). V gave up 2 bases and J gave up 1 base, with 12 bases separating them. The CDR3 runs to 15 residues. The CDR3 protein is CASSLRSTGSYEQYF. As DNA, the CDR3 is TGTGCCAGCAGTTTACGATCCACGGGGTCCTACGAGCAGTACTTC.

The chain employs TRBV18 and TRBJ2-6; D unclear. There are 14 residues in the CDR3. Germline V lookup: CDR1 KGHSH, CDR2 LQKENI. V was cut by 3 bases and J by 2 bases, with 5 bases left in between. The CDR3 DNA sequence: TGTGCCAGCTCACCTGTTACTGGGGCCAACGTCCTGACTTTC. It yields the protein CASSPVTGANVLTF.

The chain has TRBV5-1 and TRBJ1-5; TRBD1 matches at 8 bases. The J segment lost 2 bases and the V segment lost 1 base, leaving 2 bases of the junction unmatched. The CDR3 contains 15 residues. From germline, CDR1 is SGHRS and CDR2 YFSETQ. For the CDR3, the DNA is TGCGCCAGCAGCTTGATGACAGGGGGCAATCAGCCCCAGCATTTT. Residues: CASSLMTGGNQPQHF. Looking up the rest from reference TRBV5-1 and TRBJ1-5 gives the full variable domain: KAGVTQTPRYLIKTRGQQVTLSCSPISGHRSVSWYQQTPGQGLQFLFEYFSETQRNKGNFPGRFSGRQFSNSRSEMNVSTLELGDSALYLCASSLMTGGNQPQHFGDGTRLSIL.

The V gene is TRBV15, the J gene TRBJ2-7, with a weak D call TRBD1 (5 bases). This CDR3 is built from 17 residues. Germline loops: CDR1 LNHNV, CDR2 YYDKDF (reference sequence). V lost 0 bases to trimming and J lost 4 bases, with 19 bases between them. This chain's CDR3 is CATSRDVQLKGWYEQYF. Written as DNA, the CDR3 is TGTGCCACCAGCAGAGATGTGCAGTTAAAGGGGTGGTACGAGCAGTACTTC.

The chain joins TRBV7-2 to TRBJ2-3, with TRBD2 matching over 8 bases. Losses at the gene ends were 5 bases for V and 3 bases for J; bases not matched to a gene: 13. Germline CDR1 SGHTA, CDR2 FQGNSA. The CDR3 is 17 residues long. The CDR3 spells CASSHARGGRTTDTQYF. The CDR3 DNA follows: TGTGCCAGCAGCCACGCCCGGGGCGGGAGGACAACAGATACGCAGTATTTT.